One sample yielded the 27 T cell receptor beta chains listed below, sequenced in a study of cytomegalovirus exposure and HLA in healthy donors. The PCR ran on 60 Vbeta and 13 Jbeta primers. The protocol was immunoSEQ multiplex PCR, while the TCRdb copy is restricted to in-frame clones and leaves out a portion. Seen here are 150,000 or so clones, 80% observed once, and the top ten hold 9.5% to 15%. The source material was PBMCs. The receptors stem from a man aged 25 to 40 in good health and CMV-seropositive.

The chain employs TRBV19 and TRBJ1-5; TRBD1 is a possible D gene (6 bases). This CDR3 contains 13 residues. Germline assignment: CDR1 LNHDA and CDR2 SQIVND (reference sequence). The germline V and J ends were trimmed by 11 bases and 1 base, with 12 bases remaining between them. This CDR3 reads CAAGGRSNQPQHF. The CDR3 DNA is TGTGCCGCGGGGGGGCGGAGCAATCAGCCCCAGCATTTT.

V usage is TRBV11-2 and J usage is TRBJ1-1, with D uncertain. Germline V CDR1 and CDR2: SGHAT, FQNNGV. The CDR3 runs 14 residues. Trimming removed 5 bases from V and 1 base from J, with 11 bases in between. The CDR3 region has the DNA TGTGCCAGCAGCCCCAGGATCCCGAACACTGAAGCTTTCTTT. Its translation: CASSPRIPNTEAFF.

The chain combines TRBV11-2 with TRBJ1-4; no clear D gene. CDR3 length: 15 amino acids. V gave up 5 bases and J gave up 3 bases, with 13 bases separating them. Germline values: CDR1 SGHAT, CDR2 FQNNGV. CDR3 DNA: TGTGCCAGCAGCAAGACGGGGAATCCTAATGAAAAACTGTTTTTT. This encodes CASSKTGNPNEKLFF. Drawing the rest from reference TRBV11-2 and TRBJ1-4, the complete variable domain is EAGVAQSPRYKIIEKRQSVAFWCNPISGHATLYWYQQILGQGPKLLIQFQNNGVVDDSQLPKDRFSAERLKGVDSTLKIQPAKLEDSAVYLCASSKTGNPNEKLFFGSGTQLSVL.

Remarks on this clone: An end of the junction does not agree with germline; a read error may underlie this. The chain combines TRBV7-7 with TRBJ2-5, with a weak D call TRBD2 (6 bases). Germline V gives CDR1 SSHAT, CDR2 FNYEAQ (reference sequence). The CDR3 covers 15 residues. The CDR3 DNA reads TGTGCTAGCAGCTTAGACCTCCGGGAGATGGAGACCCAGTACTTC. It encodes CASSLDLREMETQYF. Supplemented by reference TRBV7-7 and TRBJ2-5, the full variable domain reads GAGVSQSPRYKVTKRGQDVTLRCDPISSHATLYWYQQALGQGPEFLTYFNYEAQPDKSGLPSDRFSAERPEGSISTLTIQRTEQRDSAMYRCASSLDLREMETQYFGPGTRLLVL.

The chain joins TRBV7-2 to TRBJ1-5; D is unclear. V was shortened by 1 base and J by 5 bases, with 6 bases between the two germline ends. CDR1 and CDR2 from the germline V gene are SGHTA and FQGNSA. This CDR3 is 13 amino acids long. CDR3 loop: CASSLEADQPQHF. CDR3 nucleotide sequence: TGTGCCAGCAGCTTAGAAGCCGATCAGCCCCAGCATTTT.

The chain couples TRBV6-5 to TRBJ1-1; D not certain. Trimming stripped 6 bases from V and 5 bases from J, with 13 bases between. This CDR3 contains 13 residues. The germline V gene encodes CDR1 MNHEY and CDR2 SVGAGI. The CDR3 is CASRDSDLTEAFF. The CDR3 region has the DNA TGTGCCAGCAGGGACTCAGACCTGACTGAAGCTTTCTTT.

V is TRBV5-1 and J is TRBJ2-3; 10 bases are shared with TRBD2. The CDR3 consists of 16 residues. V lost 0 bases, J lost 1 base, and 2 bases stayed unmatched. Germline V gives CDR1 SGHRS, CDR2 YFSETQ. This chain's CDR3 is CASSLVTSGGTDTQYF. The CDR3 region has the DNA TGCGCCAGCAGCTTGGTAACTAGCGGGGGCACAGATACGCAGTATTTT.

The CDR3: CASSQTGFRGRVGAQYF. The CDR3 nucleotides read TGTGCCAGCAGCCAAACGGGGTTTCGCGGGAGGGTAGGCGCCCAGTACTTC. V gene TRBV4-2 combines with J gene TRBJ2-5, with 9 positions matching TRBD2. CDR3 size: 17 residues. V gave up 2 bases and J gave up 9 bases; unmatched junction bases: 16. Germline CDR1 reads LGHNA; CDR2 reads YNFKEQ.

The V call is TRBV7-9, the J call TRBJ2-5; 13 bases are a match to TRBD2. CDR3 length: 16 residues. Germline CDR1 is SEHNR and CDR2 is FQNEAQ (reference sequence). Trimming removed 5 bases from V and 5 bases from J; junction bases left unmatched: 8. In nucleotides, the CDR3 is TGTGCCAGCAGCATCGGACTAGCGGGAGCGGGGGAGACCCAGTACTTC. Protein sequence: CASSIGLAGAGETQYF.

The chain couples TRBV2 to TRBJ2-7, with 11 bases identical to TRBD2. Germline V gene sequence: CDR1 SNHLY, CDR2 FYNNEI. The length of the CDR3 is 14 residues. The junction had 4 bases not matched to a gene; V was cut back by 6 bases and J by 3 bases. Written as DNA, the CDR3 is TGTGCCAGCAGGCCGACTAGCGGGAACTACGAGCAGTACTTC. This encodes CASRPTSGNYEQYF. Combining the CDR3 with reference TRBV2 and TRBJ2-7 gives the whole variable domain EPEVTQTPSHQVTQMGQEVILRCVPISNHLYFYWYRQILGQKVEFLVSFYNNEISEKSEIFDDQFSVERPDGSNFTLKIRSTKLEDSAMYFCASRPTSGNYEQYFGPGTRLTVT.

The chain combines TRBV30 with TRBJ1-2, with 9 bases fitting TRBD1. This CDR3 has 14 residues. Germline-derived CDR1 and CDR2 are GTSNPN and SVGIG (reference sequence). V lost 7 bases to trimming and J lost 5 bases; unmatched junction nucleotides: 11. The CDR3 loop reads CASPPGTGPYGYTF. CDR3 DNA: TGTGCCTCGCCCCCAGGGACAGGGCCTTATGGCTACACCTTC.

A note on this clone: The junction shows a germline mismatch at one end, possibly a read error. Other DNA sequences in this sample translate to the same CDR3. CDR3 protein: CASSEQMTGFGETQYF. In nucleotides, the CDR3 is TGTGCCAGCAGCGAACAAATGACAGGGTTCGGAGAGACTCAGTACTTC. This chain connects TRBV2 to TRBJ2-5; 7 bases fit TRBD1. The CDR3 contains 16 residues. CDR1 is SNHLY and CDR2 is FYNNEI in the germline V gene.

The rearrangement joins TRBV19 to TRBJ2-7; D is uncertain. Germline lookup yields CDR1 LNHDA and CDR2 SQIVND (reference sequence). V was cut by 4 bases and J by 7 bases, with 8 bases left in between. The length of the CDR3 is 11 residues. CDR3 amino acids: CASSSLLEQYF. CDR3 nucleotide sequence: TGTGCCAGTAGTAGTCTTCTTGAGCAGTACTTC.

The genes are TRBV14 and TRBJ2-7; the match to TRBD2 covers 7 bases. Germline lookup yields CDR1 SGHDN and CDR2 FVKESK. V was pared by 5 bases and J by 0 bases, with 10 bases of the junction left unmatched. The CDR3 loop spans 16 amino acids. The chain's CDR3 is CASSTSLAKVSYEQYF. DNA for the CDR3: TGTGCCAGCAGCACCTCACTAGCGAAAGTCTCCTACGAGCAGTACTTC.

The V and J genes are TRBV5-1 and TRBJ2-1, with TRBD2 identical over 10 bases. Losses at the gene ends were 4 bases for V and 2 bases for J; bases not matched to a gene: 6. CDR1 and CDR2 (germline): SGHRS, YFSETQ. The CDR3 runs 16 residues. The CDR3 protein is CASSPSGRAAYNEQFF. Written as DNA, the CDR3 is TGCGCCAGCAGCCCGAGCGGGAGGGCCGCCTACAATGAGCAGTTCTTC.

This clone occurred a few times. This chain links TRBV18 with TRBJ2-1, with TRBD1 matching over 7 bases. This CDR3 region has 14 residues. Trimming took 4 bases from V and 2 from J; bases not matched to a gene: 2. Germline CDR1 is KGHSH and CDR2 is LQKENI. The CDR3 sequence is CASSRDRAYNEQFF. For the CDR3, the DNA is TGTGCCAGCTCACGGGACAGAGCCTACAATGAGCAGTTCTTC.

The rearrangement joins TRBV25-1 to TRBJ2-1; 10 nucleotides agree with TRBD2. This CDR3 is 15 amino acids long. Germline CDR1 reads MGHDK; CDR2 reads SYGVNS. Losses at the gene ends were 4 bases for V and 0 bases for J; bases not matched to a gene: 0. CDR3 in amino acids: CASSASGSSYNEQFF. The DNA of the CDR3 is TGTGCCAGCAGTGCTAGCGGGAGCTCCTACAATGAGCAGTTCTTC. The variable domain in full, with the rest retrieved from reference TRBV25-1 and TRBJ2-1, is EADIYQTPRYLVIGTGKKITLECSQTMGHDKMYWYQQDPGMELHLIHYSYGVNSTEKGDLSSESTVSRIRTEHFPLTLESARPSHTSQYLCASSASGSSYNEQFFGPGTRLTVL.

The chain links TRBV25-1 to TRBJ1-3; 8 bases match TRBD1. Germline trimming cut 3 bases from V and 0 bases from J; bases unmatched to any gene: 7. This CDR3 is built from 17 residues. Germline V gene sequence: CDR1 MGHDK, CDR2 SYGVNS. The CDR3 nucleotides are TGTGCCAGCAGTGAGGACAGGGAGGAACACTCTGGAAACACCATATATTTT. Its translation: CASSEDREEHSGNTIYF.

The gene calls are TRBV5-3 and TRBJ2-1; a weak D match, TRBD2 (7 bases). TRBV5-3 is an open reading frame, and its role is uncertain. The CDR3 extends over 16 amino acids. V was shortened by 4 bases and J by 2 bases, with 16 bases between the two germline ends. The CDR3, as DNA: TGTGCCAGAAGCGCAGGGGAGGGGGATCCCTACAATGAGCAGTTCTTC. Translation gives CARSAGEGDPYNEQFF.

The chain couples TRBV9 to TRBJ1-1; D is ambiguous. The germline V and J ends were trimmed by 0 bases and 1 base, with 7 bases remaining between them. Per germline, CDR1 SGDLS and CDR2 YYNGEE. The CDR3 runs 14 residues. The CDR3 here is CASSVVTRNTEAFF. The CDR3 coding sequence is TGTGCCAGCAGCGTAGTTACCAGGAACACTGAAGCTTTCTTT.

This sequence joins TRBV4-1 and TRBJ1-6; a possible D gene is TRBD1 (6 bases). CDR3 size: 15 residues. Trimming took off 4 bases at V and 14 bases at J, with 21 bases between the two ends. CDR1 and CDR2 (germline): MGHRA, YSYEKL. CDR3 nucleotides: TGCGCCAGCAGCCCCCTTGCGGGGGGCCTCGGGTCCCTCCACTTT. Protein: CASSPLAGGLGSLHF.

This sequence joins TRBV10-3 and TRBJ1-1; TRBD1 matches at 9 bases. V was pared by 5 bases and J by 4 bases, with 8 bases of the junction left unmatched. Per the germline V gene, CDR1 is ENHRY and CDR2 is SYGVKD. The CDR3 sequence is 15 residues long. DNA for the CDR3: TGTGCCATCAGTAGGGACAGGGAGGAAGGCACTGAAGCTTTCTTT. Its protein is CAISRDREEGTEAFF.

This sequence joins TRBV7-8 and TRBJ1-5; 9 bases are a match to TRBD1. V gave up 5 bases and J gave up 9 bases; unmatched junction bases: 14. Germline CDR1 reads SGHVS; CDR2 reads FQNEAQ. The CDR3 runs 16 residues. In DNA form, the CDR3 reads TGTGCCAGCAGCCACGTCCCGGACAGGGGCTTGGTGCCCCAGCATTTT. This translates into CASSHVPDRGLVPQHF.

The chain joins TRBV7-8 to TRBJ2-7, with 7 nucleotides matching TRBD2. This CDR3 spans 17 amino acids. The germline gives CDR1 SGHVS, CDR2 FQNEAQ. V trimming: 1 base; J trimming: 0 bases; junction bases outside the gene matches: 9. CDR3 nucleotides: TGTGCCAGCAGCTTAGTTCCCAGCGGGGCCTCCTCCTACGAGCAGTACTTC. The encoded protein is CASSLVPSGASSYEQYF.

The V gene is TRBV4-1, the J gene TRBJ2-1; no clear D. CDR3 length: 17 amino acids. Germline CDR1 MGHRA, CDR2 YSYEKL. The V gene lost 1 base and the J gene lost 6 bases, with 19 bases spanning the gap. CDR3 coding DNA: TGCGCCAGCAGCCAAGGATGGAGCAGAAGGTTTTCCAATGAGCAGTTCTTC. It is translated as CASSQGWSRRFSNEQFF.

This rearrangement joins TRBV4-2 to TRBJ2-3, with 8 bases matching TRBD1. CDR3 size: 15 residues. The ends lost 4 bases at V and 5 bases at J; junction bases unmatched: 8. From germline, CDR1 is LGHNA and CDR2 YNFKEQ. This CDR3 reads CASSLRQGPGDTQYF. The CDR3 DNA follows: TGTGCCAGCAGCCTACGACAGGGGCCCGGAGATACGCAGTATTTT.

This clone was detected only a few times. The V and J genes are TRBV2 and TRBJ2-1, with D perhaps matching TRBD2 (6 bases). The germline V gene has CDR1 SNHLY and CDR2 FYNNEI. The CDR3 is 13 residues long. V gave up 11 bases and J gave up 10 bases, with 21 bases separating them. CDR3 residues: CAGSRDSFKEQFF. The CDR3 DNA sequence: TGTGCCGGATCCCGGGACTCTTTCAAAGAGCAGTTCTTC. The complete variable domain, with remaining parts taken from reference TRBV2 and TRBJ2-1, reads EPEVTQTPSHQVTQMGQEVILRCVPISNHLYFYWYRQILGQKVEFLVSFYNNEISEKSEIFDDQFSVERPDGSNFTLKIRSTKLEDSAMYFCAGSRDSFKEQFFGPGTRLTVL.